The 21 T cell receptor beta chains presented below share a single source sample, sequenced in a study of control samples from healthy donors and cancer patients. Measured with immunoSEQ multiplex PCR; TCRdb has only the in-frame clones, and not every one. Here the sample spans some 76,000 clones, 89% being singletons. Sequenced: PBMCs. The receptors here all came from a woman aged 45-60 years with colorectal cancer.

The chain joins TRBV7-9 to TRBJ2-7, with unresolved D. The CDR3 sequence is 11 residues long. The V end lost 5 bases, the J end lost 3 bases, and 5 bases lay between the germline ends. Germline CDR1 SEHNR, CDR2 FQNEAQ (reference sequence). The CDR3 here is CASSRGYEQYV. The CDR3 DNA sequence: TGTGCCAGCAGCAGAGGCTACGAGCAGTACGTC.

The chain combines TRBV5-6 with TRBJ2-1, with 8 bases identical to TRBD1. The germline gives CDR1 SGHDT, CDR2 YYEEEE. V lost 3 bases to trimming and J lost 4 bases; unmatched junction nucleotides: 6. The CDR3 consists of 15 residues. In DNA form, the CDR3 reads TGTGCCAGCAGCTCCGGGACAGGCAATTACAATGAGCAGTTCTTC. Amino acids: CASSSGTGNYNEQFF.

The chain combines TRBV6-1 with TRBJ2-7; a possible D gene is TRBD2 (5 bases). Germline-derived CDR1 and CDR2 are MNHNS and SASEGT. V shed 1 base and J shed 11 bases, with 12 bases lying between them. The CDR3 extends over 12 amino acids. The CDR3, as DNA: TGTGCCAGCAGTGAAGGCCCTGAGGGAGAGTACGTC. It is translated as CASSEGPEGEYV.

This chain links TRBV10-3 with TRBJ1-2, with TRBD1 as a possible D gene (6 bases). This CDR3 contains 14 residues. V was shortened by 10 bases and J by 3 bases, with 18 bases between the two germline ends. Germline CDR1 reads ENHRY; CDR2 reads SYGVKD. CDR3 in DNA: TGTGCCACCAAGTTGACCCCAGGGGACTATGGCTACACCTTC. As protein: CATKLTPGDYGYTF.

The rearrangement links TRBV7-2 to TRBJ1-5; the match to TRBD1 covers 7 bases. CDR1 and CDR2 (germline): SGHTA, FQGNSA. Germline trimming cut 5 bases from V and 1 base from J; bases unmatched to any gene: 5. CDR3 length: 15 amino acids. The CDR3 nucleotides read TGTGCCAGCAGCCTCCTAGGGGGCAGCAATCAGCCCCAGCATTTT. The encoded protein is CASSLLGGSNQPQHF. Full variable domain (missing parts from reference TRBV7-2 and TRBJ1-5): GAGVSQSPSNKVTEKGKDVELRCDPISGHTALYWYRQSLGQGLEFLIYFQGNSAPDKSGLPSDRFSAERTGGSVSTLTIQRTQQEDSAVYLCASSLLGGSNQPQHFGDGTRLSIL.

The CDR3 bases are TGTGCCAGCAGTGGCGGGGAGGGAGGGAGCCAAGAGACCCAGTACTTC. Translation gives CASSGGEGGSQETQYF. The rearrangement uses TRBV2 and TRBJ2-5; 7 nucleotides align to TRBD2. Germline V gene data show CDR1 as SNHLY and CDR2 as FYNNEI. V shed 4 bases, J shed 1 base, and the junction held 9 bases outside the gene matches. There are 16 residues in the CDR3.

This sequence joins TRBV19 and TRBJ2-3, with 9 bases fitting TRBD1. The CDR3 covers 16 residues. Germline V lookup: CDR1 LNHDA, CDR2 SQIVND (reference sequence). Unmatched junction bases numbered 9, after V lost 4 bases and J lost 4 bases. This CDR3 reads CASSSLPGQGADTQYF. The CDR3, as DNA: TGTGCCAGTAGTAGCCTCCCGGGACAGGGAGCAGATACGCAGTATTTT.

The genes are TRBV6-2 or TRBV6-3 and TRBJ2-3; 12 nucleotides align to TRBD2. Germline V gene data show CDR1 as MNHEY and CDR2 as SVGEGT. The CDR3 is 17 amino acids. Trimming took 5 bases from V and 4 from J; bases not matched to a gene: 10. The CDR3 sequence: CASSRKSSGGASDTQYF. CDR3 nucleotides: TGTGCCAGCAGTCGGAAATCTAGCGGGGGGGCCTCAGATACGCAGTATTTT.

The chain has TRBV4-3 and TRBJ2-1; D gene unclear. The CDR3 is made up of 15 amino acids. Looked up from germline, CDR1 is LGHNA and CDR2 is YSLEER. Trimming shortened V by 0 bases and J by 9 bases, and 15 bases separated the two germline ends. The CDR3 is CASSQDRAAFGEQFF. The CDR3 DNA reads TGCGCCAGCAGCCAAGACCGGGCAGCGTTCGGTGAGCAGTTCTTC.

The chain combines TRBV7-2 with TRBJ1-3, with D possibly TRBD1 on 5 matching bases. The CDR3 has 14 amino acids. The V gene lost 4 bases and the J gene lost 2 bases, with 9 bases spanning the gap. Germline-derived CDR1 and CDR2 are SGHTA and FQGNSA. In DNA form, the CDR3 reads TGTGCCAGCAGCTCGGGACCTGCTGGAAACACCATATATTTT. Amino acid sequence: CASSSGPAGNTIYF.

The chain recombines TRBV11-3 with TRBJ1-1; D not resolved. Germline CDR1 and CDR2: SGHNT and YENEEA. This CDR3 has 14 amino acids. V lost 0 bases and J 2 bases, leaving 7 bases between the germline ends. CDR3 bases: TGTGCCAGCAGCTTAGATCCGTCAAACACTGAAGCTTTCTTT. This encodes CASSLDPSNTEAFF.

CDR3 amino acids: CASSYASGGNQPQHF. For the CDR3, the DNA is TGTGCCAGCAGTTACGCATCCGGGGGAAATCAGCCCCAGCATTTT. V is TRBV6-2 or TRBV6-3 and J is TRBJ1-5, with a weak D call TRBD1 (5 bases). Trimming took 2 bases from V and 4 from J, leaving 12 bases between them. Germline CDR1 is MNHEY and CDR2 is SVGEGT. The CDR3 covers 15 residues.

The chain combines TRBV6-4 with TRBJ1-2; perhaps TRBD1 as D (5 bases). This CDR3 is 14 amino acids long. Germline values: CDR1 MRHNA, CDR2 SNTAGT. The V and J ends lost 0 bases and 4 bases respectively, with 9 bases between them. The CDR3 DNA sequence: TGTGCCAGCAGTGACTCGTTCGGGGGCTATGGCTACACCTTC. It is translated as CASSDSFGGYGYTF.

The J gene is TRBJ2-3, the V gene TRBV19; either TRBD1 or TRBD2 may fit D (5 bases each). Trimming shortened V by 7 bases and J by 3 bases, and 11 bases separated the two germline ends. The CDR3 contains 13 residues. The germline CDR1 and CDR2 sequences are LNHDA and SQIVND (reference sequence). The CDR3 DNA is TGTGCCAGTAATAGGGGAGTAACAGATACGCAGTATTTT. It yields the protein CASNRGVTDTQYF.

This chain links TRBV20-1 with TRBJ1-2, with D hard to call. From germline, CDR1 is DFQATT and CDR2 SNEGSKA (reference sequence). The V and J ends lost 3 bases and 5 bases respectively, with 7 bases between them. The CDR3 has 11 amino acids. The CDR3 sequence: CSASTGYGYTF. The CDR3, as DNA: TGCAGTGCTAGTACCGGGTATGGCTACACCTTC.

The gene calls are TRBV2 and TRBJ1-3; D call uncertain. Germline V CDR1 and CDR2: SNHLY, FYNNEI. The CDR3 is 15 residues long. V was cut by 2 bases and J by 0 bases, with 8 bases left in between. As DNA, the CDR3 is TGTGCCAGCAGTGAACAGGCTTTCTCTGGAAACACCATATATTTT. Protein: CASSEQAFSGNTIYF. The variable domain in full, completed from reference TRBV2 and TRBJ1-3, reads EPEVTQTPSHQVTQMGQEVILRCVPISNHLYFYWYRQILGQKVEFLVSFYNNEISEKSEIFDDQFSVERPDGSNFTLKIRSTKLEDSAMYFCASSEQAFSGNTIYFGEGSWLTVV.

The chain employs TRBV10-3 and TRBJ1-5; the D gene is possibly TRBD1 (6 bases). Looked up from germline, CDR1 is ENHRY and CDR2 is SYGVKD. V was cut by 7 bases and J by 7 bases, with 14 bases left in between. The CDR3 contains 13 residues. The CDR3 is CAIKGGSGQPQHF. CDR3 DNA: TGTGCCATCAAAGGGGGGTCAGGCCAGCCCCAGCATTTT.

The chain joins TRBV18 to TRBJ1-6; D not certain. Trimming removed 3 bases from V and 7 bases from J, with 13 bases in between. Germline values: CDR1 KGHSH, CDR2 LQKENI. This CDR3 contains 15 residues. CDR3 sequence: CASSPGQAMNSPLHF. The CDR3 nucleotides read TGTGCCAGCTCACCCGGGCAGGCCATGAATTCACCCCTCCACTTT.

The chain couples TRBV10-1 to TRBJ2-1, with D maybe TRBD2 (7 bases). The CDR3 totals 17 residues. The V end lost 3 bases, the J end lost 4 bases, and 19 bases lay between the germline ends. The germline CDR1 and CDR2 sequences are WNHNN and SYGVQD (reference sequence). The CDR3, as DNA: TGCGCCAGCAGTGATACCGGGCGGGGGACACGGTACAATGAGCAGTTCTTC. Translated, it gives CASSDTGRGTRYNEQFF.

This chain links TRBV2 with TRBJ2-1, with TRBD2 matching 8 bases. Per the germline V gene, CDR1 is SNHLY and CDR2 is FYNNEI. There are 13 residues in the CDR3. V gave up 7 bases and J gave up 4 bases; unmatched junction bases: 3. The CDR3 DNA reads as TGTGCCAGCAAACAGCGGGAGTACAATGAGCAGTTCTTC. Amino acid sequence: CASKQREYNEQFF.

DNA for the CDR3: TGTGCCAGCAGCGCTGACAGGGGGCCCATCAATGAGCAGTTCTTC. This gives the protein CASSADRGPINEQFF. The genes are TRBV5-4 and TRBJ2-1; TRBD1 aligns across 10 bases. Germline V gives CDR1 SGHNT, CDR2 YYREEE (reference sequence). J gave up 6 bases and V 4 bases, and 7 bases lay outside the gene matches. This CDR3 is built from 15 residues.